The clone carrying this TCR beta chain was recorded only once. This CDR3 is built from 15 residues. The J segment lost 4 bases and the V segment lost 2 bases, leaving 6 bases of the junction unmatched. A second PCR of about 7 to 12 cycles used a sample-barcoded 5' primer and a J-beta primer mix. TCRdb re-called the 5' RACE reads with MiXCR, one entry per CDR3 protein. The sample yields some 1.7 million distinct CDR3 sequences, 28% seen once. These data come from a study of blood T cells in healthy people across ages. The TCR originated in a woman aged 25-40 years in good health. The sequenced sample was blood. The chain has TRBV12-3 or TRBV12-4 and TRBJ1-1, with 8 nucleotides matching TRBD1. The CDR3 reads CASSLFPQGATEAFF. The CDR3 coding sequence is TGTGCCAGCAGTTTATTCCCCCAGGGGGCCACTGAAGCTTTCTTT.